These T cell receptor beta chains were read from a single sample in a study of T cell changes during pregnancy in multiple sclerosis. This table comes from immunoSEQ multiplex PCR, and its TCRdb copy is limited to in-frame clones, with some not included. The data show fewer than 85,000 clones, with approximately 94% seen just once and about 2.5% held by the top ten. Sequenced material: peripheral blood, taken after pregnancy. These receptors all come from a female donor in good health, enrolled as a control in a pregnancy study. The CDR3 runs from the conserved cysteine through the conserved F or W. A D gene is named only where the DNA matches it firmly. Not every row has a clone size; where given, it reads once, few, many or a size class.

TRBV18	TRBD1	NA	TRBJ1-2	CASSPTGPSDYGYTF	TGTGCCAGCTCACCGACAGGGCCCTCTGACTATGGCTACACCTTC
TRBV7-8	NA	NA	TRBJ2-5	CASSSGVLIQETQYF	TGTGCCAGCAGCAGCGGAGTGTTAATCCAAGAGACCCAGTACTTC
TRBV12-5	TRBD2	NA	TRBJ2-1	CASGGKPGLADYNEQFF	TGTGCTAGTGGTGGCAAGCCGGGACTAGCGGACTACAATGAGCAGTTCTTC
TRBV30	TRBD1	NA	TRBJ2-7	CAWSRQGLSYEQYF	TGTGCCTGGAGTAGACAGGGGCTCTCCTACGAGCAGTACTTC
TRBV27	TRBD1	NA	TRBJ2-7	CASSLLDRGSRGSYEQYF	TGTGCCAGCAGTCTTCTGGACAGGGGGTCAAGGGGATCCTACGAGCAGTACTTC
TRBV5-4	TRBD2	NA	TRBJ2-3	CASSWASGTDTQYF	TGTGCCAGCAGCTGGGCTAGCGGGACAGATACGCAGTATTTT
TRBV4-1	TRBD1	NA	TRBJ1-1	CASSQGQGSFTEAFF	TGCGCCAGCAGCCAAGGACAGGGGAGTTTCACTGAAGCTTTCTTT
TRBV28	NA	once	TRBJ2-7	CASSTPSAQYF	TGTGCCAGCAGTACCCCTAGCGCGCAGTACTTC
TRBV6-6	NA	NA	TRBJ2-7	CASSLRLSYEQYF	TGTGCCAGCAGTCTCAGGCTCTCCTACGAGCAGTACTTC
TRBV20-1	NA	once	TRBJ2-1	CSATNPGEQFF	TGCAGTGCTACCAACCCAGGTGAGCAGTTCTTC
TRBV29-1	TRBD1	NA	TRBJ2-7	CSIPGQDSYEQYF	TGCAGCATACCGGGACAGGACTCCTACGAGCAGTACTTC
TRBV7-2	NA	once	TRBJ1-1	CASSWEGRGEAFF	TGTGCCAGCAGCTGGGAGGGTCGGGGTGAAGCTTTCTTT
TRBV5-7	TRBD1	NA	TRBJ1-5	CASSYGRGKEGNQPQHF	TGTGCCAGCAGCTATGGCAGGGGGAAGGAGGGCAATCAGCCCCAGCATTTT
TRBV30	TRBD1	NA	TRBJ2-7	CACSPGTGRYEQYF	TGTGCCTGCTCTCCCGGGACAGGGCGTTACGAGCAGTACTTC
TRBV2	TRBD2	NA	TRBJ2-4	CASGRDIQYF	TGTGCCAGCGGGAGGGACATTCAGTACTTC
TRBV7-3	TRBD1	NA	TRBJ1-3	CASSSKGAGAGNTIYF	TGTGCCAGCAGCTCCAAGGGGGCGGGTGCTGGAAACACCATATATTTT
TRBV14	NA	NA	TRBJ2-7	CASSQDMNGQYF	TGTGCCAGCAGCCAAGATATGAACGGGCAGTACTTC
TRBV7-9	TRBD1	NA	TRBJ1-2	CASSLVPGQGVHNYGYTF	TGTGCCAGCAGCTTAGTACCGGGACAGGGGGTACATAACTATGGCTACACCTTC
TRBV9	NA	NA	TRBJ2-1	CASSARGGAVANEQFF	TGTGCCAGCAGCGCTAGGGGGGGGGCCGTCGCCAATGAGCAGTTCTTC
TRBV29-1	TRBD2	NA	TRBJ2-1	CSVRTSGYNEQFF	TGCAGCGTTCGGACTAGCGGGTACAATGAGCAGTTCTTC
TRBV20-1	NA	NA	TRBJ2-3	CSAVLRDTQYF	TGCAGTGCCGTCCTCCGGGATACGCAGTATTTT
TRBV4-1	NA	NA	TRBJ1-5	CASSPGSYSQPQHF	TGCGCCAGCAGCCCGGGGAGTTATAGCCAGCCCCAGCATTTT
TRBV27	TRBD2	NA	TRBJ2-1	CASSWGLAKSSYNEQFF	TGTGCCAGCAGCTGGGGACTAGCGAAGAGCTCCTACAATGAGCAGTTCTTC
TRBV7-3	TRBD2	NA	TRBJ2-3	CASSSTSGITDTQYF	TGTGCCAGCAGCTCGACTAGCGGGATAACAGATACGCAGTATTTT
TRBV14	TRBD2	once	TRBJ2-3	CASSQRGLAVGTDTQYF	TGTGCCAGCAGCCAGAGGGGACTAGCGGTCGGCACAGATACGCAGTATTTT
TRBV7-2	NA	NA	TRBJ2-3	CASSLSSGPTDTQYF	TGTGCCAGCAGCTTGAGTAGCGGACCCACAGATACGCAGTATTTT
TRBV28	TRBD1	NA	TRBJ1-2	CASSLGTGSFDYGYTF	TGTGCCAGCAGTTTAGGGACAGGGTCGTTCGACTATGGCTACACCTTC
TRBV19	NA	NA	TRBJ2-2	CASSISRHIVDTGELFF	TGTGCCAGTAGTATCTCCAGACACATCGTCGACACCGGGGAGCTGTTTTTT
TRBV2	TRBD1	NA	TRBJ1-2	CASSETDRGYYGYTF	TGTGCCAGCAGTGAAACCGACAGGGGATACTATGGCTACACCTTC
TRBV7-2	NA	NA	TRBJ2-5	CASSLAGLGVWTQYF	TGTGCCAGCAGCTTAGCGGGACTGGGGGTTTGGACCCAGTACTTC
TRBV5-1	TRBD2	once	TRBJ2-1	CASSPLLAGGNNEQFF	TGCGCCAGCAGCCCCCTACTAGCGGGAGGGAACAATGAGCAGTTCTTC
TRBV19	TRBD2	NA	TRBJ2-7	CASSSPGTSSYEQYF	TGTGCCAGTAGTAGCCCCGGGACTAGCTCCTACGAGCAGTACTTC
TRBV5-6	NA	NA	TRBJ2-2	CASSLVQRDTGELFF	TGTGCCAGCAGCTTGGTTCAGAGGGACACCGGGGAGCTGTTTTTT
TRBV18	NA	NA	TRBJ1-1	CASSPPRDTEAFF	TGTGCCAGCTCACCACCGAGAGACACTGAAGCTTTCTTT
TRBV30	NA	NA	TRBJ2-2	CAWRDSTGELFF	TGTGCCTGGAGGGACAGCACCGGGGAGCTGTTTTTT
TRBV5-4	NA	NA	TRBJ2-1	CASSLGSATYNEQFF	TGTGCCAGCAGCTTAGGCAGCGCAACCTACAATGAGCAGTTCTTC
TRBV20-1	NA	NA	TRBJ2-1	CSDPDSRFF	TGCAGTGACCCGGACTCTCGGTTCTTC
TRBV6-1	TRBD2	NA	TRBJ2-1	CASSERSGRSSEQFF	TGTGCCAGCAGTGAAAGAAGCGGGAGGTCGAGCGAGCAGTTCTTC
TRBV7-6	NA	NA	TRBJ2-5	CASTRQFQETQYF	TGTGCCAGCACCCGACAATTCCAAGAGACCCAGTACTTC
TRBV10-3	NA	few	TRBJ1-1	CAISESKLNTEAFF	TGTGCCATCAGTGAGTCAAAGCTTAACACTGAAGCTTTCTTT
TRBV5-5	NA	NA	TRBJ2-7	CASSLVAGNYEQYF	TGTGCCAGCAGCTTGGTGGCAGGGAACTACGAGCAGTACTTC
TRBV15	TRBD1	NA	TRBJ2-3	CATSPGTDGLTDTQYF	TGTGCCACCAGCCCGGGGACAGATGGCCTCACAGATACGCAGTATTTT
TRBV5-1	NA	NA	TRBJ2-3	CASSRGDTDTQYF	TGCGCCAGCAGCAGAGGAGACACAGATACGCAGTATTTT
TRBV6-4	TRBD2	medium-sized	TRBJ2-7	CASSEGTNSYEQYF	TGTGCCAGCAGTGAGGGGACTAACTCCTACGAGCAGTACTTC
TRBV7-8	TRBD1	NA	TRBJ1-1	CASSSEQGRRAFF	TGTGCCAGCAGCTCAGAACAGGGGCGGCGAGCTTTCTTT
TRBV9	NA	NA	TRBJ1-4	CASSRGYATNEKLFF	TGTGCCAGCAGCCGAGGGTACGCAACTAATGAAAAACTGTTTTTT
TRBV5-1	TRBD1	NA	TRBJ2-1	CASSLQGGNNEQFF	TGCGCCAGCAGCTTACAGGGGGGAAACAATGAGCAGTTCTTC
TRBV19	TRBD1	NA	TRBJ2-5	CASSHGTGRETQYF	TGTGCCAGTAGTCATGGGACAGGGAGGGAGACCCAGTACTTC
TRBV5-4	NA	few	TRBJ2-1	CASSVTRESAVF	TGTGCCAGCAGCGTGACTCGGGAAAGCGCAGTCTTC
TRBV7-2	NA	NA	TRBJ2-5	CASSFAGTGAETQYF	TGTGCCAGCAGCTTTGCGGGGACCGGGGCAGAGACCCAGTACTTC
TRBV11-2	NA	NA	TRBJ2-7	CASSLSRDSYEQYF	TGTGCCAGCAGCTTATCACGGGATTCCTACGAGCAGTACTTC
TRBV6-6	NA	NA	TRBJ1-2	CASTKDSDPYGYTF	TGTGCCAGCACCAAGGACAGTGACCCCTATGGCTACACCTTC
TRBV19	NA	NA	TRBJ2-3	CASSIRGGTSTDTQYF	TGTGCCAGTAGTATTAGGGGCGGGACCAGCACAGATACGCAGTATTTT
TRBV4-3	NA	NA	TRBJ2-7	CASSQDRQGLHHF	TGCGCCAGCAGCCAAGATCGGCAAGGACTTCACCACTTC
TRBV7-3	NA	NA	TRBJ1-2	CASSSLGGLDYTF	TGTGCCAGCAGCTCCCTAGGCGGTTTGGACTACACCTTC
TRBV19	NA	NA	TRBJ1-1	CASTTNTGVSTEAFF	TGTGCCAGTACCACAAACACGGGAGTGAGCACTGAAGCTTTCTTT
TRBV10-3	TRBD1	NA	TRBJ2-2	CAISGTGTGPGELFF	TGTGCCATCAGTGGGACAGGGACGGGGCCCGGGGAGCTGTTTTTT
TRBV7-3	TRBD2	NA	TRBJ2-5	CASSRGLDRETQYF	TGTGCCAGCAGCAGGGGACTAGACAGAGAGACCCAGTACTTC
TRBV7-3	NA	NA	TRBJ2-2	CASSSSGDLTGELFF	TGTGCCAGCAGTTCCTCAGGGGACCTAACCGGGGAGCTGTTTTTT